The sequence of this TCR beta chain was determined in a study of human T cells and chemical hapten exposure. TCRdb re-derived calls from the RACE reads in MiXCR, one entry per CDR3 protein. This table has 150,000 to 200,000 distinct CDR3 sequences, 25% to 35% appearing once. The CDR3 is 15 amino acids. V gave up 3 bases and J gave up 6 bases, with 16 bases separating them. In germline, CDR1 is MGHRA, CDR2 YSYEKL. The time point was: patch test 3, about 24 weeks after DPC sensitization. Sample treatment: therapeutic diphenylcyclopropenone sensitization with weekly scalp DPC. Unseparated into fractions, whole blood served as the source from which total RNA was extracted. This clonotype was observed a few times.

The sequence was obtained from a young woman with alopecia areata. Some clones in this sample may be carry-over from other donors' samples. The sample consisted of whole blood, taken in connection with sensitization to the hapten diphenylcyclopropenone (DPC). This chain joins TRBV4-1 and TRBJ2-3; a weak D match, TRBD1 (6 bases). CDR3: CASSHYRESSDTQYF. The CDR3 nucleotides read TGCGCCAGCAGCCATTACAGGGAATCCAGTGATACGCAGTATTTT.